This is a list of T cell receptor beta chains from one sample in a study of blood T cell repertoires in COVID-19. Assay used: immunoSEQ multiplex PCR; TCRdb lists only in-frame clones, some missing. The profile shows 200,000 to 300,000 clones, 80% to 90% of them singletons. Sequences were obtained from peripheral blood. Receptor source: a woman older than 75 with COVID-19, enrolled during active disease. Each CDR3 is given with its conserved first and last residue. The D gene is left open where the match is weak. Size tells how often a clone was seen (once, few, many) or the class of an expanded clone, and some rows leave it out.

abundance	d_gene	v_gene	j_gene	CDR3aa	CDR3nt
NA	NA	TRBV7-2	TRBJ2-2	CASSSQGGELFF	TGTGCCAGCAGCTCGCAGGGGGGGGAGCTGTTTTTT
NA	TRBD1	TRBV30	TRBJ1-5	CASDRGSNQPQHF	TGTGCCTCGGACAGGGGTTCCAATCAGCCCCAGCATTTT
NA	TRBD1	TRBV27	TRBJ1-4	CASSTRDSNEKLFF	TGTGCCAGCAGTACCCGGGACAGTAATGAAAAACTGTTTTTT
NA	NA	TRBV6-5	TRBJ1-3	CASRRISGNTIYF	TGTGCCAGCAGGAGGATCTCTGGAAACACCATATATTTT
NA	NA	TRBV7-8	TRBJ1-2	CASSLGGVGYTF	TGTGCCAGCAGCTTGGGGGGGGTTGGCTACACCTTC
NA	NA	TRBV15	TRBJ1-1	CATSRFSTETEAFF	TGTGCCACCAGCAGATTTTCGACTGAGACTGAAGCTTTCTTT
NA	NA	TRBV5-1	TRBJ1-1	CASSLERGNTEAFF	TGCGCCAGCAGCTTGGAACGGGGAAACACTGAAGCTTTCTTT
NA	NA	TRBV2	TRBJ1-5	CASSDYAGVNQPQHF	TGTGCCAGCAGCGACTACGCGGGAGTCAATCAGCCCCAGCATTTT
NA	TRBD1	TRBV29-1	TRBJ2-2	CSGGQGDGELFF	TGCAGCGGCGGACAGGGGGACGGGGAGCTGTTTTTT
NA	TRBD1	TRBV7-3	TRBJ1-1	CASSLSATGTPEAFF	TGTGCCAGCAGCTTAAGCGCGACAGGGACCCCTGAAGCTTTCTTT
NA	NA	TRBV5-4	TRBJ1-1	CASSLTGRMNTEAFF	TGTGCCAGCAGCTTAACAGGGCGAATGAACACTGAAGCTTTCTTT
once	NA	TRBV21-1	TRBJ2-6	CASSKAKRGALRTSGANVLTF	TGTGCCAGCAGCAAAGCGAAGCGGGGGGCCCTCCGGACGTCGGGGGCCAACGTCCTGACTTTC
NA	NA	TRBV19	TRBJ1-5	CASSPWSRGNQPQHF	TGTGCCAGTAGCCCCTGGTCCAGGGGCAATCAGCCCCAGCATTTT
NA	TRBD1	TRBV19	TRBJ1-2	CASSTLQGTGGYTF	TGTGCCAGTAGTACACTACAGGGGACGGGTGGCTACACCTTC
few	TRBD1	TRBV7-2	TRBJ1-2	CASSPKRQGGYTF	TGTGCCAGCAGCCCTAAAAGACAGGGTGGCTACACCTTC
NA	TRBD2	TRBV6-2/TRBV6-3	TRBJ2-1	CASSRLANEQFF	TGTGCCAGCAGCCGACTAGCAAATGAGCAGTTCTTC
NA	TRBD2	TRBV5-1	TRBJ2-3	CASSFSGRARDTQYF	TGCGCCAGCAGTTTTAGCGGGAGGGCCAGAGATACGCAGTATTTT
NA	NA	TRBV30	TRBJ1-2	CAWSWWGLNYGYTF	TGTGCCTGGAGCTGGTGGGGACTTAACTATGGCTACACCTTC
NA	TRBD1	TRBV6-5	TRBJ1-1	CASFYRGMNTEAFF	TGTGCCAGCTTTTACAGGGGAATGAACACTGAAGCTTTCTTT
NA	TRBD1	TRBV6-2/TRBV6-3	TRBJ1-4	CASSRVGTGHREKLFF	TGTGCCAGCAGTCGCGTTGGGACAGGGCATCGTGAAAAACTGTTTTTT
NA	TRBD1	TRBV3-1/TRBV3-2	TRBJ1-1	CASGDRGLRSEAFF	TGTGCCAGCGGCGACAGGGGACTGAGGAGTGAAGCTTTCTTT
once	NA	TRBV3-1/TRBV3-2	TRBJ1-2	CASSQGGTYGYTF	TGTGCCAGCAGCCAAGGCGGAACCTATGGCTACACCTTC
NA	NA	TRBV2	TRBJ1-5	CASSGRGTYSNQPQHF	TGTGCCAGCAGTGGGCGGGGGACCTATAGCAATCAGCCCCAGCATTTT
NA	TRBD1	TRBV5-1	TRBJ1-1	CASSSFDRAVEAFF	TGCGCCAGCAGCTCTTTTGACAGGGCGGTTGAAGCTTTCTTT
NA	TRBD2	TRBV7-3	TRBJ2-3	CASSSHGGEGGTDTQYF	TGTGCCAGCAGCTCACATGGCGGGGAGGGAGGCACAGATACGCAGTATTTT
once	NA	TRBV29-1	TRBJ1-2	CSVTDSVYGYTF	TGCAGCGTTACCGACAGCGTCTATGGCTACACCTTC
NA	TRBD2	TRBV6-6	TRBJ2-1	CATQTSGRYNEQFF	TGTGCCACCCAGACTAGCGGGCGATACAATGAGCAGTTCTTC
NA	TRBD1	TRBV27	TRBJ1-2	CASSLMGQGAKFGYTF	TGTGCCAGCAGTTTGATGGGACAGGGGGCTAAGTTTGGCTACACCTTC
few	NA	TRBV2	TRBJ1-2	CASRGLAGGGGYTF	TGTGCCAGCAGGGGGTTGGCAGGCGGAGGTGGCTACACCTTC
NA	TRBD2	TRBV9	TRBJ2-1	CASSLLSLSGRNEQFF	TGTGCCAGCAGCTTACTTAGTCTAAGCGGGAGAAATGAGCAGTTCTTC
NA	NA	TRBV5-1	TRBJ1-6	CASSPDTNSPLHF	TGCGCCAGCAGCCCTGACACGAATTCACCCCTCCACTTT
few	NA	TRBV5-4	TRBJ1-1	CASSPRRETEAFF	TGTGCCAGCAGCCCGCGACGGGAAACTGAAGCTTTCTTT
NA	TRBD1	TRBV6-2/TRBV6-3	TRBJ2-7	CASRPRQGPTYEQYF	TGTGCCAGCAGACCTAGACAGGGGCCCACCTACGAGCAGTACTTC
NA	NA	TRBV18	TRBJ1-1	CASTRLMNTEAFF	TGTGCCAGTACTCGGTTAATGAACACTGAAGCTTTCTTT
NA	NA	TRBV7-9	TRBJ1-5	CASSLRGNQPQHF	TGTGCCAGCAGCTTACGAGGGAATCAGCCCCAGCATTTT
NA	TRBD2	TRBV24-1	TRBJ2-3	CATSDPAGGPTDTQYF	TGTGCCACCAGTGACCCAGCGGGAGGGCCCACAGATACGCAGTATTTT
NA	NA	TRBV5-4	TRBJ1-1	CASSPRQSVNTEAFF	TGTGCCAGCAGCCCAAGACAGAGCGTGAACACTGAAGCTTTCTTT
NA	NA	TRBV6-2/TRBV6-3	TRBJ1-1	CASSRQTLNTEAFF	TGTGCCAGCAGTCGACAGACCCTGAACACTGAAGCTTTCTTT
NA	TRBD2	TRBV7-2	TRBJ2-7	CASSLRTSAVATEQYF	TGTGCCAGCAGCTTGCGGACTAGCGCGGTTGCTACCGAGCAGTACTTC
NA	NA	TRBV27	TRBJ2-7	CASSLFPGSYEQYF	TGTGCCAGCAGTCTATTTCCGGGTTCCTACGAGCAGTACTTC